This record covers a single T cell receptor (beta chain). As yet, its antigen is unknown. Sequencing used immunoSEQ multiplex PCR; TCRdb keeps in-frame clones, though not all of them. The sample lists roughly 73,000 clones, 65% to 75% seen once, with more than 5% in the top ten. This sample stems from a study of vaccination effects on CD4 cells after COVID-19. Before any sequencing was done, the ViraFEST assay used viral peptide pools to expand antigen-specific CD4+ T cells. Subsequent to a culture period of 10 days, CD4+ T cells were isolated. This individual contracted SARS-CoV-2 between March and December 2020, as verified by PCR. The CDR3 spans 15 residues. Germline V gene data show CDR1 as SGDLS and CDR2 as YYNGEE. Trimming shortened V by 3 bases and J by 1 base, and 12 bases separated the two germline ends.

Here the sequenced sample was CD4+ T cells from PBMCs cultured with HIV peptides, taken before COVID-19 vaccination. As for subset: HIV-1 Nef peptide pool negative control/reference culture. The chain uses TRBV9 and TRBJ2-3, with D possibly matching TRBD1 (6 bases). The sequence was collected from a human donor who had a prior SARS-CoV-2 infection. The CDR3 loop is CASSAHRQGTDTQYF. The CDR3 nucleotides read TGTGCCAGCAGCGCCCACCGACAGGGCACAGATACGCAGTATTTT.